The clone carrying this T cell receptor (beta chain) was found many times. What it recognizes is unknown. These data come from a study of CD8+CD57+ T cells in acquired aplastic anemia. At the level of the study: Across the sorted CD4+ and CD8+ cells, DNA amounts averaged approximately 3.1 ug. Overall study findings and caveats: Overlapping CD8+ CDR3 repertoires of patients and controls contained twenty-nine shared sequences. Patients did not significantly differ from controls in CD8+ Simpson's diversity.

The germline CDR1 and CDR2 sequences are SGDLS and YYNGEE. Trimming took 4 bases from V and 2 from J, leaving 15 bases between them. The CDR3 spans 15 residues. Template material for TCR beta VDJ and CDR3 profiling consisted of genomic DNA. TCRdb analysed the reads with MiXCR anew, one entry per CDR3 protein. The sample holds over 150,000 distinct CDR3 sequences, more than 60% seen once. CD8+CD57+ cell expansion, shown by flow cytometry, had occurred in the patients selected for sequencing. This receptor was obtained from a human donor with aplastic anemia. Sequencing input: sorted CD4+, CD8+, or CD8+CD57+ T cells (not recorded which) from PBMCs. The chain is built from TRBV9 and TRBJ1-1; no reliable D call. The CDR3 is CASSPLRNSNTEAFF. The DNA of the CDR3 is TGTGCCAGCAGCCCCCTACGAAATTCCAACACTGAAGCTTTCTTT.